These 10 T cell receptor beta chains originate from one sample sequenced in a study of blood T cell repertoires in COVID-19 (dated by TCRdb to 2020 to 2021). To prepare the library, the immunoSEQ multiplex PCR assay was applied. TCRdb mirrors the immuneACCESS table, restricted to in-frame sequences. Some clones are absent from its copies; in checked studies, under half trace to an unresolved V gene, and the reason for the others is unknown. In this sample the table shows about 220,000 clones, 86% of which occur a single time. Over 3% of the sample goes to the ten largest clones. Sequencing was done on a sample of PBMCs or T cells enriched from blood (not recorded which). Receptors originate from a woman between 40 and 50 years old with acute COVID-19.

As concerns this clone: Its ends do not fully match the called genes, so a read error is possible. The rearrangement links TRBV24-1 to TRBJ2-2; D perhaps matches TRBD2 (6 bases). Germline V gene lookup returns CDR1 KGHDR and CDR2 SFDVKD. CDR3 size: 14 residues. The DNA of the CDR3 is TGTGCCACCAGTGATGCGGGGAACGCCGGGGAGCTGTTTTTT. Translating gives CATSDAGNAGELFF.

This rearrangement joins TRBV30 to TRBJ2-1, with 9 positions matching TRBD2. The V gene end was trimmed by 5 bases and the J gene end by 10 bases; junction bases not matched to a gene: 18. Germline V lookup: CDR1 GTSNPN, CDR2 SVGIG (reference sequence). This CDR3 has 16 residues. The DNA for the CDR3 is TGTGCCTGGGGCCCACCGATACTAGCGGGCCACCTGGAGCAGTTCTTC. Protein: CAWGPPILAGHLEQFF.

V is TRBV18 and J is TRBJ1-1, with D possibly matching TRBD1 (5 bases). The CDR3 runs 14 residues. V was pared by 4 bases and J by 1 base, with 10 bases between. Germline V gene lookup returns CDR1 KGHSH and CDR2 LQKENI. The CDR3 is CASSLGRGNTEAFF. DNA for the CDR3: TGTGCCAGCTCACTCGGGAGGGGGAACACTGAAGCTTTCTTT.

V is TRBV3-1 (or the pseudogene TRBV3-2) and J is TRBJ2-2; 9 bases agree with TRBD1. Germline CDR1 reads LGHDT; CDR2 reads YNNKEL (reference sequence). The CDR3 extends over 17 amino acids. V was clipped by 4 bases and J by 4 bases; unmatched bases: 10. The CDR3 DNA reads TGTGCCAGCAGCCGTAATACAGGGGGCGCGGGCACCGGGGAGCTGTTTTTT. The encoded protein is CASSRNTGGAGTGELFF.

The CDR3 coding sequence is TGTGCCAGCAGCTTAGAAGCGGTGAACACTGAAGCTTTCTTT. Translated, it gives CASSLEAVNTEAFF. The chain employs TRBV7-2 and TRBJ1-1; no clear D. Germline V gene sequence: CDR1 SGHTA, CDR2 FQGNSA. Trimming took off 1 base at V and 0 bases at J, with 6 bases between the two ends. This CDR3 contains 14 residues.

This clone was counted once. The chain is built from TRBV5-1 and TRBJ2-1, with 9 bases fitting TRBD2. CDR1 is SGHRS, CDR2 YFSETQ, per germline. Trimming removed 4 bases from V and 10 bases from J; junction bases left unmatched: 15. This CDR3 is built from 16 residues. CDR3 residues: CASSLGPAGGPIEQFF. CDR3 bases: TGCGCCAGCAGCCTGGGCCCAGCGGGGGGCCCGATAGAGCAGTTCTTC.

The CDR3 spells CASSHRTANTEAFF. Here the CDR3 DNA reads TGTGCCAGCAGCCACAGGACAGCGAACACTGAAGCTTTCTTT. The chain recombines TRBV16 with TRBJ1-1; maybe TRBD1 (6 bases). The CDR3 runs 14 residues. Trimming removed 3 bases from V and 1 base from J, with 9 bases in between. The germline V gene encodes CDR1 KGHSY and CDR2 FQNENV.

This chain links TRBV6-5 with TRBJ1-3, with TRBD1 as a possible D gene (5 bases). Trimming cost V 6 bases and J 8 bases, with 20 bases left between them. The CDR3 is 15 amino acids. CDR1 MNHEY and CDR2 SVGAGI come from the germline V gene. CDR3 amino acids: CASSIEGREVDTIYF. CDR3 coding DNA: TGTGCCAGCAGCATAGAGGGCAGGGAGGTAGACACCATATATTTT.

The chain couples TRBV4-2 to TRBJ2-1, with 10 bases aligning to TRBD2. J lost 4 bases, V lost 0 bases, and 0 bases had no gene match. This CDR3 has 15 residues. In germline, CDR1 is LGHNA, CDR2 YNFKEQ. The CDR3 DNA reads as TGTGCCAGCAGCCAAGAACTAGCGGGGTACAATGAGCAGTTCTTC. As protein: CASSQELAGYNEQFF.

Remarks on this clone: The same CDR3 is also encoded by other DNA sequences in this sample. The genes are TRBV19 and TRBJ1-1; 8 bases map to TRBD1. The V and J ends lost 3 bases and 4 bases, in that order; junction bases with no gene match: 1. This CDR3 region has 13 residues. Germline assignment: CDR1 LNHDA and CDR2 SQIVND (reference sequence). CDR3 in amino acids: CASSIDRGTEAFF. CDR3 DNA sequence: TGTGCCAGTAGTATCGACAGGGGCACTGAAGCTTTCTTT.